This passage covers 11 T cell receptor beta chains from one sample sequenced in a study of cytomegalovirus exposure and HLA in healthy donors. Primers for the PCR totalled 60 Vbeta and 13 Jbeta. Using immunoSEQ multiplex PCR, the repertoire was profiled, and TCRdb retains in-frame clones only, with some absent. The table lists over 100,000 clones, roughly 80% of them singletons. The specimen sequenced was PBMCs. The receptors were sampled from a man aged 30-40 years in good health and CMV-seropositive.

This chain uses TRBV5-1 with TRBJ1-2, with 10 bases aligning to TRBD1. The junction had 4 bases not matched to a gene; V was cut back by 0 bases and J by 5 bases. The CDR3 contains 15 residues. Germline assignment: CDR1 SGHRS and CDR2 YFSETQ. The CDR3 bases are TGCGCCAGCAGCTTGGACCGGACAGGGGGGTATGGCTACACCTTC. Protein: CASSLDRTGGYGYTF.

The chain joins TRBV7-9 to TRBJ2-1, with 11 positions matching TRBD2. Trimming at V came to 6 bases and at J to 6 bases, leaving 4 bases not matched to a gene. Germline V CDR1 and CDR2: SEHNR, FQNEAQ (reference sequence). The CDR3 totals 14 residues. The CDR3 sequence is CASSHSGGANEQFF. DNA for the CDR3: TGTGCCAGCAGTCATAGCGGGGGGGCCAATGAGCAGTTCTTC.

V and J are TRBV6-1 and TRBJ2-5; 7 positions match TRBD1. V was clipped by 6 bases and J by 4 bases; unmatched bases: 5. CDR3 length equals 13 residues. Germline values: CDR1 MNHNS, CDR2 SASEGT. In DNA, the CDR3 is TGTGCCAGCAGACAGGGGCTCGTAGAGACCCAGTACTTC. Translating gives CASRQGLVETQYF.

The chain couples TRBV28 to TRBJ2-7; D possibly corresponds to TRBD1 (5 bases). The V gene's germline CDR1 is MDHEN and CDR2 SYDVKM. Trimming pared 3 bases from V and 1 base from J, leaving 10 bases between. The CDR3 has 14 residues. The CDR3 region is CASSFRGSSYEQYF. Here the CDR3 DNA reads TGTGCCAGCAGTTTTAGGGGAAGTTCCTACGAGCAGTACTTC.

The rearrangement uses TRBV5-1 and TRBJ2-5; possibly TRBD2 for D (6 bases). V shed 4 bases and J shed 5 bases, with 21 bases lying between them. CDR3 size: 16 residues. The germline V gene encodes CDR1 SGHRS and CDR2 YFSETQ. CDR3 DNA: TGCGCCAGCAGCCACCCCCCCAAAGGAGGGCGGGAGACCCAGTACTTC. As protein: CASSHPPKGGRETQYF.

The CDR3 loop reads CASSQVRGAPNYGYTF. The CDR3 DNA follows: TGCGCCAGCAGCCAAGTCCGGGGGGCGCCAAACTATGGCTACACCTTC. The chain joins TRBV4-1 to TRBJ1-2; maybe TRBD1 (6 bases). V lost 1 base and J lost 2, with 14 bases in between. The length of the CDR3 is 16 residues. CDR1 MGHRA and CDR2 YSYEKL come from the germline V gene.

The CDR3 spells CAISGPGESYEQYF. CDR3 in DNA: TGTGCCATCTCGGGGCCGGGAGAATCCTACGAGCAGTACTTC. V usage is TRBV10-3 and J usage is TRBJ2-7; possibly TRBD2 for D (6 bases). Germline values: CDR1 ENHRY, CDR2 SYGVKD. The CDR3 covers 14 residues. Deletions cut 8 bases from V and 1 base from J, with 15 bases between.

In this sample, this clone turned up a few times. This sequence joins TRBV18 and TRBJ2-2, with D possibly matching TRBD2 (5 bases). The germline CDR1 and CDR2 sequences are KGHSH and LQKENI. CDR3 length: 16 amino acids. V was shortened by 4 bases and J by 0 bases, with 12 bases between the two germline ends. The CDR3 loop reads CASSRPTKTNTGELFF. The DNA for the CDR3 is TGTGCCAGCTCACGGCCGACTAAAACGAACACCGGGGAGCTGTTTTTT.

This clone was seen a single time. V usage is TRBV4-2 and J usage is TRBJ1-3, with 8 nucleotides matching TRBD1. Germline assignment: CDR1 LGHNA and CDR2 YNFKEQ. The CDR3 is 15 amino acids. J lost 3 bases, V lost 3 bases, and 4 bases had no gene match. Here the CDR3 DNA reads TGTGCCAGCAGCCAGGACAGGGTCGGTGGAAACACCATATATTTT. Translating gives CASSQDRVGGNTIYF.

This chain links TRBV5-4 with TRBJ2-7; TRBD1 matches at 9 bases. This CDR3 has 14 residues. V was pared by 4 bases and J by 3 bases, with 5 bases of the junction left unmatched. Germline assignment: CDR1 SGHNT and CDR2 YYREEE (reference sequence). The CDR3 spells CASSVGQGIYEQYF. CDR3 in DNA: TGTGCCAGCAGCGTCGGACAGGGGATCTACGAGCAGTACTTC. Looking up the rest from reference TRBV5-4 and TRBJ2-7 gives the full variable domain: ETGVTQSPTHLIKTRGQQVTLRCSSQSGHNTVSWYQQALGQGPQFIFQYYREEENGRGNFPPRFSGLQFPNYSSELNVNALELDDSALYLCASSVGQGIYEQYFGPGTRLTVT.

V usage is TRBV18 and J usage is TRBJ1-5; D is uncertain. V lost 2 bases and J 3 bases, leaving 5 bases between the germline ends. The CDR3 has 13 residues. Germline values: CDR1 KGHSH, CDR2 LQKENI. CDR3 sequence: CASSPEINQPQHF. The DNA of the CDR3 is TGTGCCAGCTCACCAGAGATCAATCAGCCCCAGCATTTT.